What follows describes a single T cell receptor (beta chain). Its antigen is unknown. The CDR3 is 12 residues long. Germline V gene lookup returns CDR1 LNHDA and CDR2 SQIVND (reference sequence). The V and J ends lost 6 bases and 2 bases respectively, with 8 bases between them. In the PCR, 60 Vbeta and 13 Jbeta primers were used. In the original analysis: In a later analysis, of around 83 million unique beta chains, about 12 million appeared in at least two donors. The method was immunoSEQ multiplex PCR; TCRdb's version includes in-frame clones alone and lacks a portion of them. D and trimming were read from the DNA, whereas the V and J calls and clone size are those reported in that table. The profile covers over 150,000 clones, with 77% appearing a single time and 7% to 8.5% taken by the ten largest. These data belong to a study of cytomegalovirus exposure and HLA in healthy donors. Findings and caveats of the study: In vitro confirmation showed three CMV-associated chains to be CMV antigen specific.

The chain joins TRBV19 to TRBJ2-7; D may be TRBD2 (5 bases). Sequenced material: PBMCs. The receptor's source is a male donor in good health and CMV-seropositive. The CDR3 spells CASSYGTYEQYF. In DNA, the CDR3 is TGTGCCAGTAGCTACGGGACCTACGAGCAGTACTTC.